This is a list of T cell receptor beta chains from one sample in a study of T cells in localized non-small cell lung cancer. Profiled with immunoSEQ multiplex PCR; TCRdb holds only in-frame clones, not every one. The sample lists approximately 70,000 clones; roughly 81% were seen once. Here the sequenced sample was PBMCs, taken before any cancer treatment. All receptors derive from a man aged 40-75 years with stage II lung adenocarcinoma. Each CDR3 is given with its conserved first and last residue. The order of the fields is CDR3 length, D gene, clone size, J gene, V gene, CDR3 DNA, CDR3 protein. A D gene is named only where the DNA matches it firmly. Size is omitted from some rows. Given values are once, few, many or a class for expanded clones.

16 | TRBD1 | NA | TRBJ2-1 | TRBV4-2 | TGTGCCAGCAGCCACCGAGGAGGGACAGGGGGCAATGAGCAGTTCTTC | CASSHRGGTGGNEQFF
15 | NA | NA | TRBJ1-4 | TRBV4-1 | TGCGCCAGCAGCCAAGTGAGACAGTCAAATGAAAAACTGTTTTTT | CASSQVRQSNEKLFF
13 | NA | NA | TRBJ1-3 | TRBV11-3 | TGTGCCAGCAGCCCTACCCCCGGAAACACCATATATTTT | CASSPTPGNTIYF
14 | TRBD1 | NA | TRBJ2-7 | TRBV19 | TGTGCCAGTAGTGGCTCCCGGGACAGTTACGAGCAGTACTTC | CASSGSRDSYEQYF
12 | NA | few | TRBJ2-3 | TRBV7-9 | TGTGCCAGCAGCTCAGTTACAGATACGCAGTATTTT | CASSSVTDTQYF
17 | TRBD1 | NA | TRBJ1-4 | TRBV7-9 | TGTGCCAGCAGCGTCGGGACAGGGTCCTCCACTAATGAAAAACTGTTTTTT | CASSVGTGSSTNEKLFF
16 | TRBD2 | NA | TRBJ2-1 | TRBV5-5 | TGTGCCAGCAATTTCCTAGCGGGCAGCTCCTACAATGAGCAGTTCTTC | CASNFLAGSSYNEQFF
11 | NA | NA | TRBJ2-7 | TRBV18 | TGTGCCAGCTCTCAAGCCTACGAGCAGTACTTC | CASSQAYEQYF
14 | NA | NA | TRBJ1-4 | TRBV29-1 | TGCAGCGTTGAAGTCGGGAGGCAACGGGAAAAACTGTTTTTT | CSVEVGRQREKLFF
14 | NA | NA | TRBJ2-7 | TRBV19 | TGTGCCAGTAGTGGTGACGGGACCTCCTACGAGCAGTACTTC | CASSGDGTSYEQYF
16 | NA | NA | TRBJ2-1 | TRBV5-1 | TGCGCCAGCAGCTTGAGATCAGCGGGTAATAACAATGAGCAGTTCTTC | CASSLRSAGNNNEQFF
11 | NA | NA | TRBJ2-5 | TRBV5-1 | TGCGCCAGCAGCAGGTCCGAGACCCAGTACTTC | CASSRSETQYF
14 | NA | NA | TRBJ1-5 | TRBV6-5 | TGTGCCAGCAGCCGGACTTCAGGCAATCAGCCCCAGCATTTT | CASSRTSGNQPQHF
15 | TRBD2 | NA | TRBJ2-1 | TRBV15 | TGTGCCACCAGCAGAGCTAGCGGCCTATACAATGAGCAGTTCTTC | CATSRASGLYNEQFF
16 | TRBD1 | NA | TRBJ1-1 | TRBV7-9 | TGTGCCAGCAGCCCTCCGGGACAGGCTCGGAACACTGAAGCTTTCTTT | CASSPPGQARNTEAFF
15 | TRBD1 | NA | TRBJ1-1 | TRBV30 | TGTGCCTACTACCGGGACAGGGGCGGCGGCACTGAAGCTTTCTTT | CAYYRDRGGGTEAFF
11 | NA | NA | TRBJ2-5 | TRBV5-1 | TGCGCCAGCAGCTCTCAAGAGACCCAGTACTTC | CASSSQETQYF
15 | NA | few | TRBJ2-1 | TRBV19 | TGTGCCAGTAGTCACCCCACGATGGGAAACAATGAGCAGTTCTTC | CASSHPTMGNNEQFF
14 | NA | NA | TRBJ1-1 | TRBV30 | TGTGCCTGGAGTAAGGGGGGCGCGAACACTGAAGCTTTCTTT | CAWSKGGANTEAFF
16 | TRBD1 | once | TRBJ1-1 | TRBV5-1 | TGCGCCAGCAGCTTGGGGGCGGGACAGGGGAACACTGAAGCTTTCTTT | CASSLGAGQGNTEAFF
15 | NA | NA | TRBJ2-1 | TRBV6-5 | TGTGCCAGCAGTTACTCTCCGGGTAATTTGGCCGAGCAGTTCTTC | CASSYSPGNLAEQFF
15 | TRBD1 | NA | TRBJ1-1 | TRBV5-1 | TGCGCCAGCAGCTGGGGCGCGCAGGGGGCCACTGAAGCTTTCTTT | CASSWGAQGATEAFF
13 | NA | NA | TRBJ1-2 | TRBV27 | TGTGCCAGCGGCCACAGGGAAAACTATGGCTACACCTTC | CASGHRENYGYTF
14 | NA | NA | TRBJ1-5 | TRBV6-5 | TGTGCCAGCAGTTACTCCAATCAGGGACAGCCCCAGCATTTT | CASSYSNQGQPQHF
14 | NA | NA | TRBJ1-3 | TRBV7-2 | TGTGCCAGCAGCTTAGCCGGGGCAGGAAACACCATATATTTT | CASSLAGAGNTIYF